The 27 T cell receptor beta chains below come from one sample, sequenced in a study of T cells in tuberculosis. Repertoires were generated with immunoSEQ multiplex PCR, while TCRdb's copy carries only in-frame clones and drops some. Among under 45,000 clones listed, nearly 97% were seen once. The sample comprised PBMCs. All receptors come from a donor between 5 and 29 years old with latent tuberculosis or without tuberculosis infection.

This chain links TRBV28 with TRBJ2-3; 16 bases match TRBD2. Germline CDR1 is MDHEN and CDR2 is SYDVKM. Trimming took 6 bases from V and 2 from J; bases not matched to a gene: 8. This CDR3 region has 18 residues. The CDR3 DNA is TGTGCCAGCAGCACCCCGGGACTAGCGGGGGGGAACACAGATACGCAGTATTTT. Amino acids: CASSTPGLAGGNTDTQYF.

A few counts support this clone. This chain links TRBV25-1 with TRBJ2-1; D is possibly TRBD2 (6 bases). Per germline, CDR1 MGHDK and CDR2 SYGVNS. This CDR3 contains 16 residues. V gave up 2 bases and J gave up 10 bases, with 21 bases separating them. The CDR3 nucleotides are TGTGCCAGCAGTGAAAGTATCGCTAGCGACCGCTCCGAGCAGTTCTTC. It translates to CASSESIASDRSEQFF.

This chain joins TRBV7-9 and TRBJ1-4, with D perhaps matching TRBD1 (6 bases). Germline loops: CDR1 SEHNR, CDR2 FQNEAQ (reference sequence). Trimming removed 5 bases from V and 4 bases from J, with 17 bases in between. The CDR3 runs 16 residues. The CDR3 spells CASSHPEGGDNEKLFF. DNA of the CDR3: TGTGCCAGCAGCCACCCGGAGGGGGGGGATAATGAAAAACTGTTTTTT.

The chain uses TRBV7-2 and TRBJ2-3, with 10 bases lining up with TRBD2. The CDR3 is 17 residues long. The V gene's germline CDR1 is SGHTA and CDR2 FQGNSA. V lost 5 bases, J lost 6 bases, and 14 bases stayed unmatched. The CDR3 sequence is CASSIRTSGISEDTQYF. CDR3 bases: TGTGCCAGCAGCATCCGGACTAGCGGTATATCCGAGGATACGCAGTATTTT.

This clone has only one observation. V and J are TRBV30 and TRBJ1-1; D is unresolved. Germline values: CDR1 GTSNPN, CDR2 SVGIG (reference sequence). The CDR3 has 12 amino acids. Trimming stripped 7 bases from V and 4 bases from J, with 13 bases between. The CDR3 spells CASRAAGTEAFF. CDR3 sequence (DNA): TGTGCCTCACGGGCCGCGGGCACTGAAGCTTTCTTT.

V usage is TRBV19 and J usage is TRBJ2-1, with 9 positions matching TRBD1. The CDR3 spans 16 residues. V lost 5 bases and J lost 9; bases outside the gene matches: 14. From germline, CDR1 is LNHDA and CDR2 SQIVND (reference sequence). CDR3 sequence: CASSLQGALHGAEQFF. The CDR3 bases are TGTGCCAGTAGTCTACAGGGGGCCCTACACGGTGCTGAGCAGTTCTTC.

CDR3 loop: CAISVGTSGGKETQYF. CDR3 coding DNA: TGTGCCATCAGTGTAGGGACTAGCGGGGGTAAAGAGACCCAGTACTTC. The V gene is TRBV10-3, the J gene TRBJ2-5, with TRBD2 matching 14 bases. Trimming removed 4 bases from V and 3 bases from J; junction bases left unmatched: 4. Germline assignment: CDR1 ENHRY and CDR2 SYGVKD. The CDR3 runs 16 residues.

The CDR3 DNA is TGTGCCAGCAGCCAGGTGTATAATTCACCCCTCCACTTT. It is translated as CASSQVYNSPLHF. The chain recombines TRBV28 with TRBJ1-6, with no clear D. From germline, CDR1 is MDHEN and CDR2 SYDVKM. This CDR3 is built from 13 residues. Trimming stripped 6 bases from V and 4 bases from J, with 7 bases between.

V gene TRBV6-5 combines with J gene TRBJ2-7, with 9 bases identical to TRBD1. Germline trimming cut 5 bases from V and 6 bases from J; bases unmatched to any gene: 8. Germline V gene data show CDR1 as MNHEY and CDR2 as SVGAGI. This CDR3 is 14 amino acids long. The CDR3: CASSPDRGGREQYF. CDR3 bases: TGTGCCAGCAGTCCCGACAGGGGGGGACGCGAGCAGTACTTC.

Here the CDR3 reads CASSSQRVSYEQYF. The CDR3 DNA reads TGTGCCAGCAGCTCCCAGCGGGTCTCCTACGAGCAGTACTTC. This chain links TRBV5-4 with TRBJ2-7, with D tentatively TRBD2 (6 bases). V lost 3 bases and J lost 0, with 10 bases in between. The germline V gene has CDR1 SGHNT and CDR2 YYREEE (reference sequence). CDR3 length: 14 residues.

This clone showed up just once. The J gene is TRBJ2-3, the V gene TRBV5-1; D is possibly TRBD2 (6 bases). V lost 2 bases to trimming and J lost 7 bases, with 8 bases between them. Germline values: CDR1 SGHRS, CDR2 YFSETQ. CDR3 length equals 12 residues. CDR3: CASSFGLNTQYF. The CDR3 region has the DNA TGCGCCAGCAGCTTTGGACTAAATACGCAGTATTTT.

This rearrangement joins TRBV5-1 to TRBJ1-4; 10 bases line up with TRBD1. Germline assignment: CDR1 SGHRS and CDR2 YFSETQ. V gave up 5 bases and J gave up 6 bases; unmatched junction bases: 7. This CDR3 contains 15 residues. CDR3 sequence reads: CASRRGTGADEKLFF. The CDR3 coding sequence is TGCGCCAGCAGACGAGGGACAGGGGCCGATGAAAAACTGTTTTTT.

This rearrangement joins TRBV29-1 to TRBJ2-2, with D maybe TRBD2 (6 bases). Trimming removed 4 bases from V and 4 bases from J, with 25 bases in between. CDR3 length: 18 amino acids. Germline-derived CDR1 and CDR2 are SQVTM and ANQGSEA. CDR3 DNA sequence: TGCAGCGTTGGACTTGGCGGGAAAACCGGGACCTTCACCGGGGAGCTGTTTTTT. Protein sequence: CSVGLGGKTGTFTGELFF.

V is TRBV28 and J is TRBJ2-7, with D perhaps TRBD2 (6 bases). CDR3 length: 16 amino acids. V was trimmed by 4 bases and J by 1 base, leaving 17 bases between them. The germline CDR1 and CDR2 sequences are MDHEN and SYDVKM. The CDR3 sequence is CASSSPWRGVSYEQYF. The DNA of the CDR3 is TGTGCCAGCAGTTCCCCTTGGCGGGGTGTTTCCTACGAGCAGTACTTC.

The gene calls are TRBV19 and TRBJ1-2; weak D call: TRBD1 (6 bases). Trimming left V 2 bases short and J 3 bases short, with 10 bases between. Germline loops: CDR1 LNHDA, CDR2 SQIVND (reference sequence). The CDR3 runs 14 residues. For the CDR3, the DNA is TGTGCCAGTAGTATAACAACAGGGTACTATGGCTACACCTTC. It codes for CASSITTGYYGYTF.

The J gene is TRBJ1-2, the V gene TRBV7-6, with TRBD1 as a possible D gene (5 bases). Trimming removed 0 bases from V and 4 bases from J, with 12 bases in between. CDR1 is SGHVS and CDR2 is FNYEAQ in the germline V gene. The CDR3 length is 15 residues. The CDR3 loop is CASSLASGEGYGYTF. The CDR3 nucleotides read TGTGCCAGCAGCTTAGCCTCGGGGGAGGGCTATGGCTACACCTTC.

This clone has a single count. Here the CDR3 DNA reads TGTGCCAGCGAAGCGGGGGTCGGAAAGACCGGGGAGCTGTTTTTT. Protein: CASEAGVGKTGELFF. This chain links TRBV6-1 with TRBJ2-2, with TRBD2 identical over 8 bases. This CDR3 contains 15 residues. V gave up 8 bases and J gave up 5 bases; unmatched junction bases: 10. In germline, CDR1 is MNHNS, CDR2 SASEGT.

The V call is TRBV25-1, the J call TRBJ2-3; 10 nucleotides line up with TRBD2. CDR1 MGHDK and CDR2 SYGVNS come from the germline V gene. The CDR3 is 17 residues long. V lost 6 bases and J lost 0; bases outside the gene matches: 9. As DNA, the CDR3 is TGTGCCAGCAGCCAGCGGGGGGGCCCCAATAGCACAGATACGCAGTATTTT. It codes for CASSQRGGPNSTDTQYF.

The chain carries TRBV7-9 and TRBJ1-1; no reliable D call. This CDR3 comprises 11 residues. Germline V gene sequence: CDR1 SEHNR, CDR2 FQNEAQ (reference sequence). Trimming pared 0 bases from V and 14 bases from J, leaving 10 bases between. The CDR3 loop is CASSLAISEFF. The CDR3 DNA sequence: TGTGCCAGCAGCTTAGCAATTTCCGAGTTCTTT.

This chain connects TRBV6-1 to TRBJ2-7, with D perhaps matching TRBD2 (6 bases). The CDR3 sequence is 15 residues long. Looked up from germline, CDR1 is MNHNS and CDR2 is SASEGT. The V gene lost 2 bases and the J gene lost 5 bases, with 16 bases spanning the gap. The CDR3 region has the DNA TGTGCCAGCAGTGAATTCGGAGGGATAAGGGACGAGCAGTACTTC. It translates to CASSEFGGIRDEQYF.

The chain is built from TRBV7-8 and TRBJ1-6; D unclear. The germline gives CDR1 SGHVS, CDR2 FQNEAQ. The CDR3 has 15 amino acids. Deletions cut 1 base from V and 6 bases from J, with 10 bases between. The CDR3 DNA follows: TGTGCCAGCAGCTTAGATGGCGGTGGTAATTCACCCCTCCACTTT. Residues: CASSLDGGGNSPLHF.

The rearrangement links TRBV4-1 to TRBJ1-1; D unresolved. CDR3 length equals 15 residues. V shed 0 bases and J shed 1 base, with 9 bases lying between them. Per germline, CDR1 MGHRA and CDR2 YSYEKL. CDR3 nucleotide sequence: TGCGCCAGCAGCCAAGATGATCCAGGGAACACTGAAGCTTTCTTT. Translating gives CASSQDDPGNTEAFF.

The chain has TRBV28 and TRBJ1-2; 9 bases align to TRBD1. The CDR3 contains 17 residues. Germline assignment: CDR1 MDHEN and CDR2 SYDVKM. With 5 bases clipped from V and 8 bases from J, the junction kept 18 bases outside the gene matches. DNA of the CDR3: TGTGCCAGCAGTCTTTCCACCCGGGGACAGGGAGGTGGCGGCTACACCTTC. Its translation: CASSLSTRGQGGGGYTF.

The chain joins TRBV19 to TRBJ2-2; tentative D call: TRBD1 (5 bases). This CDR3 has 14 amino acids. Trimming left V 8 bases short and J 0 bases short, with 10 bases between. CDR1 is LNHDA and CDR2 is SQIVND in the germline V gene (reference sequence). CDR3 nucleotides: TGTGCCAGTGGGGCAGGTTCGAACACCGGGGAGCTGTTTTTT. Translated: CASGAGSNTGELFF. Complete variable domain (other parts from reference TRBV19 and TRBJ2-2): DGGITQSPKYLFRKEGQNVTLSCEQNLNHDAMYWYRQDPGQGLRLIYYSQIVNDFQKGDIAEGYSVSREKKESFPLTVTSAQKNPTAFYLCASGAGSNTGELFFGEGSRLTVL.

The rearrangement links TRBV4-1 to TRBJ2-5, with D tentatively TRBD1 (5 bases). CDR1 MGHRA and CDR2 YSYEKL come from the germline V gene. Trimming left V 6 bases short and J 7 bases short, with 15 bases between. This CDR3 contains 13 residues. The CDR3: CASRKDPTGTQYF. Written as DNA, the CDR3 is TGCGCCAGCAGAAAGGACCCAACAGGGACCCAGTACTTC.

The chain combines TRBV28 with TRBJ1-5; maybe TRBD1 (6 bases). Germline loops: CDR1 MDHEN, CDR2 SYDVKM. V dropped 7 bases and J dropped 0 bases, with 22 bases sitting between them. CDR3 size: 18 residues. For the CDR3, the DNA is TGTGCCAGCATTGATCTGGGACAACTCTATGATAGCAATCAGCCCCAGCATTTT. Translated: CASIDLGQLYDSNQPQHF. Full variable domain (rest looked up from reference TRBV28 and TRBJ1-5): DVKVTQSSRYLVKRTGEKVFLECVQDMDHENMFWYRQDPGLGLRLIYFSYDVKMKEKGDIPEGYSVSREKKERFSLILESASTNQTSMYLCASIDLGQLYDSNQPQHFGDGTRLSIL.

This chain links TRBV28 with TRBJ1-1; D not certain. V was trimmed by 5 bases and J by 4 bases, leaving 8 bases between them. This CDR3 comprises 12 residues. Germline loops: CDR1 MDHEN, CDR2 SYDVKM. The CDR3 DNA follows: TGTGCCAGCAGTCCACTTTTCACTGAAGCTTTCTTT. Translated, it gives CASSPLFTEAFF.